This T cell receptor beta chain was observed in a study of blood T cells in healthy people across ages. The CDR3 covers 13 residues. V lost 1 base and J lost 0, with 6 bases in between. Germline CDR1 and CDR2: DFQATT and SNEGSKA (reference sequence). Study results and limitations: Per-million-T-cell TCR beta diversity fell roughly linearly with age.

PCR was performed a second time for about 6 to 11 cycles using a sample-barcoded 5' primer and a J-beta primer mix. Each single sample gave us at least 2.5 million CDR3-containing paired-end reads. TCRdb passed the 5' RACE reads through MiXCR, listing each CDR3 protein once. This table holds over a million distinct CDR3 sequences, roughly 45% found once. The sample holds a few counts of this clonotype. Its cognate antigen is unknown. The chain combines TRBV20-1 with TRBJ2-5; D unclear. The sequencing sample was made of blood. This clonotype was sampled from a woman aged 55 to 70 in good health. The DNA for the CDR3 is TGCAGTGCTAGAGGTAGCAACCAAGAGACCCAGTACTTC. Translation: CSARGSNQETQYF.